What follows are 22 T cell receptor beta chains derived from one specimen sequenced in a study of T cell responses to AZD1222 COVID-19 vaccine. Measured with immunoSEQ multiplex PCR; TCRdb has only the in-frame clones, and not every one. The sample consists of some 150,000 clones, 88% of them appearing once. The source material was peripheral blood, sampled 28 days after the second AZD1222 dose. The receptors derive from an adult who received the AZD1222 COVID-19 vaccine.

The chain carries TRBV30 and TRBJ1-2; D unresolved. V gave up 0 bases and J gave up 6 bases, with 11 bases separating them. There are 13 residues in the CDR3. Germline CDR1 and CDR2: GTSNPN and SVGIG (reference sequence). CDR3 protein: CAWSVWYGDGYTF. The CDR3 coding sequence is TGTGCCTGGAGTGTATGGTACGGGGATGGCTACACCTTC.

This sequence joins TRBV18 and TRBJ1-5; 8 nucleotides match TRBD1. The ends lost 6 bases at V and 0 bases at J; junction bases unmatched: 4. The CDR3 length is 15 residues. The germline gives CDR1 KGHSH, CDR2 LQKENI. CDR3 coding DNA: TGTGCCAGCTCCCTGGGACAGGTTAGCAATCAGCCCCAGCATTTT. Encoded protein: CASSLGQVSNQPQHF.

The chain uses TRBV6-6 and TRBJ1-3, with 8 nucleotides matching TRBD1. The CDR3 length is 16 residues. Germline trimming cut 5 bases from V and 3 bases from J; bases unmatched to any gene: 9. Germline V gives CDR1 MNHNY, CDR2 SVGAGI (reference sequence). CDR3: CASSRGQGGNGNTIYF. The CDR3 nucleotides are TGTGCCAGCAGTCGAGGACAGGGAGGGAATGGAAACACCATATATTTT.

The chain is built from TRBV4-2 and TRBJ2-3; 15 nucleotides line up with TRBD2. V gave up 5 bases and J gave up 5 bases; unmatched junction bases: 5. This CDR3 contains 16 residues. Germline loops: CDR1 LGHNA, CDR2 YNFKEQ. CDR3 sequence reads: CASSEGLAGGRDTQYF. The CDR3 DNA reads as TGTGCCAGCAGCGAAGGACTAGCGGGGGGGCGAGATACGCAGTATTTT.

V is TRBV5-1 and J is TRBJ2-3; TRBD2 might be the D (7 bases). The CDR3 loop spans 14 amino acids. Germline V lookup: CDR1 SGHRS, CDR2 YFSETQ. V shed 5 bases and J shed 6 bases, with 16 bases lying between them. The CDR3 nucleotides read TGCGCCAGCAGTGGGGGGGCCGCCTTGGATACGCAGTATTTT. Residues: CASSGGAALDTQYF.

V is TRBV2 and J is TRBJ1-1; no firm D call. The CDR3 totals 13 residues. V lost 7 bases, J lost 7 bases, and 16 bases lay in between. CDR1 and CDR2 (germline): SNHLY, FYNNEI. CDR3 amino acids: CASMAGGPGEAFF. DNA of the CDR3: TGTGCCAGCATGGCGGGAGGGCCGGGTGAAGCTTTCTTT.

The gene calls are TRBV20-1 and TRBJ2-7, with 8 positions matching TRBD2. V trimming: 6 bases; J trimming: 3 bases; junction bases outside the gene matches: 10. The CDR3 is made up of 14 amino acids. CDR1 and CDR2 from the germline V gene are DFQATT and SNEGSKA (reference sequence). The CDR3 bases are TGCAGTGCCAGTCTAGCGGGTGAGATCTACGAGCAGTACTTC. Encoded protein: CSASLAGEIYEQYF.

Concerning this clone itself: This sample includes further DNA sequences coding for the same CDR3. The chain is built from TRBV19 and TRBJ1-6, with D perhaps TRBD1 (6 bases). Germline V gene sequence: CDR1 LNHDA, CDR2 SQIVND (reference sequence). The CDR3 has 12 residues. The V end lost 7 bases, the J end lost 10 bases, and 11 bases lay between the germline ends. CDR3 sequence reads: CASTQGNSPLHF. CDR3 coding DNA: TGTGCCAGTACACAGGGTAACTCACCCCTCCACTTT.

The V and J genes are TRBV4-2 and TRBJ2-1, with D perhaps TRBD2 (7 bases). V gave up 1 base and J gave up 6 bases, with 16 bases separating them. Germline V gene data show CDR1 as LGHNA and CDR2 as YNFKEQ. The CDR3 runs 16 residues. For the CDR3, the DNA is TGTGCCAGCAGCCAAGTGGGGCGGGGGCTGGGCAATGAGCAGTTCTTC. This codes for CASSQVGRGLGNEQFF.

V is TRBV29-1 and J is TRBJ1-1, with no clear D. Between the trimmed V and J ends, which lost 8 bases and 1 base, there was a span of 11 bases. Per germline, CDR1 SQVTM and CDR2 ANQGSEA. CDR3 size: 12 residues. In DNA form, the CDR3 reads TGCAGCCTCTTATCCCCGAACACTGAAGCTTTCTTT. Translation: CSLLSPNTEAFF.

This rearrangement joins TRBV4-1 to TRBJ2-2, with D maybe TRBD2 (5 bases). The V end was cut by 6 bases, the J end by 3 bases, with 14 bases between. Germline-derived CDR1 and CDR2 are MGHRA and YSYEKL. The CDR3 extends over 15 amino acids. This CDR3 is CASSHRDIDTGELFF. CDR3 coding DNA: TGCGCCAGCAGTCACCGGGATATTGACACCGGGGAGCTGTTTTTT.

V is TRBV30 and J is TRBJ1-2; 9 bases map to TRBD1. After removal of 6 bases from V and 4 bases from J, the junction contained 6 bases not matched to a gene. The CDR3 runs 13 residues. Looked up from germline, CDR1 is GTSNPN and CDR2 is SVGIG (reference sequence). The CDR3 is CACATGGGYGYTF. CDR3 DNA sequence: TGTGCCTGTGCGACAGGGGGAGGCTATGGCTACACCTTC.

The genes are TRBV6-4 and TRBJ2-5; 7 bases align to TRBD1. The length of the CDR3 is 14 residues. Per the germline V gene, CDR1 is MRHNA and CDR2 is SNTAGT. V gave up 6 bases and J gave up 3 bases; unmatched junction bases: 7. The CDR3 DNA reads as TGTGCCAGCAGCAGGGGTCAGGGGGAAGAGACCCAGTACTTC. This codes for CASSRGQGEETQYF.

The rearrangement joins TRBV27 to TRBJ1-1; possible D gene TRBD1, 5 bases. Germline-derived CDR1 and CDR2 are MNHEY and SMNVEV (reference sequence). CDR3 length equals 14 residues. Deletions cut 0 bases from V and 4 bases from J, with 9 bases between. CDR3 sequence reads: CASSLSGAVTEAFF. CDR3 DNA: TGTGCCAGCAGTTTATCAGGGGCGGTCACTGAAGCTTTCTTT.

The chain uses TRBV18 and TRBJ1-2; weak D call: TRBD1 (6 bases). The ends were cut back, 2 bases at V and 5 bases at J, with 12 bases in the middle. CDR1 is KGHSH, CDR2 LQKENI, per germline. The CDR3 is 14 amino acids. The CDR3, as DNA: TGTGCCAGCTCACCAGGCGGCAGGGGTTATGGCTACACCTTC. Translating gives CASSPGGRGYGYTF. Filled out from reference TRBV18 and TRBJ1-2, the complete variable domain reads NAGVMQNPRHLVRRRGQEARLRCSPMKGHSHVYWYRQLPEEGLKFMVYLQKENIIDESGMPKERFSAEFPKEGPSILRIQQVVRGDSAAYFCASSPGGRGYGYTFGSGTRLTVV.

The rearrangement links TRBV5-1 to TRBJ1-1, with TRBD1 matching 9 bases. The ends lost 2 bases at V and 1 base at J; junction bases unmatched: 6. Germline-derived CDR1 and CDR2 are SGHRS and YFSETQ. The CDR3 length is 16 residues. Written as DNA, the CDR3 is TGCGCCAGCAGCTTCCGGACAGGGGCCGGGAACACTGAAGCTTTCTTT. This gives the protein CASSFRTGAGNTEAFF.

This chain uses TRBV7-9 with TRBJ1-1, with a tentative D call TRBD1 (6 bases). The V end lost 3 bases, the J end lost 11 bases, and 19 bases lay between the germline ends. The CDR3 contains 14 residues. Germline assignment: CDR1 SEHNR and CDR2 FQNEAQ (reference sequence). CDR3 DNA sequence: TGTGCCAGCAGCTTGCTTGTGGACAGAACTGCCGCTTTCTTT. It translates to CASSLLVDRTAAFF.

Comment on this clone: The junction differs from germline at one of its ends, possibly a read error. The gene calls are TRBV7-7 and TRBJ2-1; D perhaps matches TRBD1 (6 bases). The CDR3 extends over 15 amino acids. Per germline, CDR1 SSHAT and CDR2 FNYEAQ (reference sequence). In DNA, the CDR3 is TGTGCTAGCAGCTTAGATCCAGGGGCGAGGGGTGAGCAGTTCTTC. Protein product: CASSLDPGARGEQFF.

In its sample, this clone was seen a few times. The genes are TRBV30 and TRBJ1-3; 10 bases map to TRBD1. There are 13 residues in the CDR3. Germline CDR1 GTSNPN, CDR2 SVGIG (reference sequence). Trimming removed 3 bases from V and 7 bases from J; junction bases left unmatched: 3. The CDR3 DNA sequence: TGTGCCTGGAGCGTGGGACAGGGGAACACCATATATTTT. Its translation is CAWSVGQGNTIYF.

This clone has just one count. The chain has TRBV25-1 and TRBJ1-3, with D perhaps matching TRBD1 (5 bases). This CDR3 has 14 residues. The germline V gene encodes CDR1 MGHDK and CDR2 SYGVNS. With 6 bases removed from V and 4 bases from J, the gap between germline ends came to 13 bases. CDR3 bases: TGTGCCAGCAGCATTGGGGGGGACGGAAACACCATATATTTT. It is translated as CASSIGGDGNTIYF.

The chain joins TRBV15 to TRBJ1-2; TRBD1 agrees at 8 bases. Germline V gene lookup returns CDR1 LNHNV and CDR2 YYDKDF (reference sequence). The trim removed 3 bases at V and 5 bases at J, leaving 14 bases unmatched. The CDR3 runs to 17 residues. The CDR3 protein is CATSRGAARGQGYGYTF. The CDR3 DNA follows: TGTGCCACCAGCAGGGGCGCGGCCAGGGGGCAAGGGTATGGCTACACCTTC.

The genes are TRBV5-6 and TRBJ2-3; D possibly corresponds to TRBD1 (5 bases). The CDR3 runs to 15 residues. Germline loops: CDR1 SGHDT, CDR2 YYEEEE. Trimming pared 2 bases from V and 3 bases from J, leaving 13 bases between. Here the CDR3 reads CASSLVSAGTDTQYF. The CDR3 nucleotides are TGTGCCAGCAGCTTAGTGTCCGCAGGGACAGATACGCAGTATTTT.